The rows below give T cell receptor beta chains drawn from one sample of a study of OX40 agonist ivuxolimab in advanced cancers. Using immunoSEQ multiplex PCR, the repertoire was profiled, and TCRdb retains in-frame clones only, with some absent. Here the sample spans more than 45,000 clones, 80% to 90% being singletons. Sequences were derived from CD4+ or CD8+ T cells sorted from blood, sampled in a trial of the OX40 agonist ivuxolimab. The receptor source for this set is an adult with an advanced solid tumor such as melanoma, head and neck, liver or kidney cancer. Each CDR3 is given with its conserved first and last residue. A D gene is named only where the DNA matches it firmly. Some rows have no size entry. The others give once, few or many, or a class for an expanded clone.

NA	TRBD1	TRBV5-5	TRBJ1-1	CASSWGQGGTEAFF	TGTGCCAGCAGCTGGGGACAGGGCGGCACTGAAGCTTTCTTT
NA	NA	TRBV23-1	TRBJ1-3	CASSQQGFGNTIYF	TGCGCCAGCAGTCAACAGGGGTTTGGAAACACCATATATTTT
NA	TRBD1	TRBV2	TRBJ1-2	CASSRRQGRYGYTF	TGTGCCAGTTCCCGCCGACAGGGGCGGTATGGCTACACCTTC
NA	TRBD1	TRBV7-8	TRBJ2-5	CASSAMGQGISETQYF	TGTGCCAGCAGCGCGATGGGACAGGGGATTTCCGAGACCCAGTACTTC
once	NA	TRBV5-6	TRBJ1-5	CASSQGGLGQPQHF	TGTGCCAGCAGCCAAGGCGGGTTGGGTCAGCCCCAGCATTTT
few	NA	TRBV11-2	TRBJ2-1	CASSLYPGEDEQFF	TGTGCCAGCAGCTTATACCCAGGGGAAGATGAGCAGTTCTTC
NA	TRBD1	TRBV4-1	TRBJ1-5	CASSQDGTGLNQPQHF	TGCGCCAGCAGCCAAGACGGGACAGGACTAAATCAGCCCCAGCATTTT
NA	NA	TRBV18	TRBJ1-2	CASSPGDSNYGYTF	TGTGCCAGCTCACCTGGAGATTCTAACTATGGCTACACCTTC
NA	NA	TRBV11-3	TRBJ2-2	CASSLYDRTWGTGELFF	TGTGCCAGCAGCCTCTACGACAGGACCTGGGGCACCGGGGAGCTGTTTTTT
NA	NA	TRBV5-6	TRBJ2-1	CASSGGLRSYNEQFF	TGTGCCAGCAGCGGGGGACTTCGCTCCTACAATGAGCAGTTCTTC
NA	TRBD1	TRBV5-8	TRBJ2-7	CASRGQGVYEQYF	TGTGCCAGCAGAGGCCAGGGGGTATACGAGCAGTACTTC
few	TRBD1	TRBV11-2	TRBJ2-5	CASSLVRGPLRRTQYF	TGTGCCAGCAGCTTAGTCAGGGGGCCCCTTAGAAGGACCCAGTACTTC
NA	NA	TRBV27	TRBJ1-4	CASSVGVPEKLFF	TGTGCCAGCAGTGTAGGGGTGCCCGAAAAACTGTTTTTT
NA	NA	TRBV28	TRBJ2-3	CASRNRVRMDTQYF	TGTGCCAGCAGGAACAGGGTCCGTATGGATACGCAGTATTTT
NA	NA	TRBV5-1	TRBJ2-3	CASSRELQGSTDTQYF	TGCGCCAGCAGCCGGGAACTACAGGGAAGCACAGATACGCAGTATTTT
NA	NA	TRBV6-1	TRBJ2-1	CASSEAWGNEQFF	TGTGCCAGCAGTGAAGCGTGGGGAAATGAGCAGTTCTTC
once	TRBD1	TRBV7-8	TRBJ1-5	CASSGQGQFAQPQHF	TGTGCCAGCAGCGGACAGGGTCAATTCGCCCAGCCCCAGCATTTT
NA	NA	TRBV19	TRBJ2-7	CASSIRATEQYF	TGTGCCAGTAGTATCCGGGCTACGGAGCAGTACTTC
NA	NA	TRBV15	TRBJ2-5	CATSGVSWGRGETQYF	TGTGCCACCAGCGGTGTTAGTTGGGGGAGAGGGGAGACCCAGTACTTC
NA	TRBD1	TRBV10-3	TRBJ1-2	CAISPGGHGYTF	TGTGCCATCAGCCCAGGGGGGCATGGCTACACCTTC
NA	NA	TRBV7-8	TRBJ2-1	CASSLVGGYNEQFF	TGTGCCAGCAGCTTAGTCGGAGGGTACAATGAGCAGTTCTTC
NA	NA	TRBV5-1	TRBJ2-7	CASSLGKAYEQYF	TGCGCCAGCAGCTTGGGGAAAGCCTACGAGCAGTACTTC
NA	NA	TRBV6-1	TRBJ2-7	CASEDTVGWREQYF	TGTGCCAGCGAGGATACCGTTGGGTGGCGTGAGCAGTACTTC
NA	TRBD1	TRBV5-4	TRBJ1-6	CAGSLTGADSPLHF	TGTGCCGGCAGCTTAACAGGGGCCGATTCACCCCTCCACTTT
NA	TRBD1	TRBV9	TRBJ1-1	CASSVAGQGSEAFF	TGTGCCAGCAGCGTAGCGGGACAGGGAAGTGAAGCTTTCTTT
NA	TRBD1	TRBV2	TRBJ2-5	CASWGQPQETQYF	TGTGCCAGCTGGGGACAGCCCCAAGAGACCCAGTACTTC
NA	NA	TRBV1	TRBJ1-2	CTSSQERSWYGYTF	TGCACCAGCAGCCAAGAAAGGAGCTGGTATGGCTACACCTTC
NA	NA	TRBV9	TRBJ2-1	CASSVSGGLHEQFF	TGTGCCAGCAGCGTAAGTGGGGGGCTGCATGAGCAGTTCTTC
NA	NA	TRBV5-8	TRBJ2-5	CASSFVGEQYF	TGTGCCAGCAGCTTCGTGGGGGAGCAGTACTTC
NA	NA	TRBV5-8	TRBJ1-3	CASNSGQSSGNTIYF	TGTGCCAGCAACTCGGGGCAGAGCTCTGGAAACACCATATATTTT
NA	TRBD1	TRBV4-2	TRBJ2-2	CASSPQAGGNTGELFF	TGTGCCAGCAGCCCTCAGGCAGGGGGGAACACCGGGGAGCTGTTTTTT
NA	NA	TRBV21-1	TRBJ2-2	CASSTFGTSRDTGELFF	TGTGCCAGCAGCACTTTCGGGACCTCGCGGGACACCGGGGAGCTGTTTTTT
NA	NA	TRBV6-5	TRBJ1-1	CASSYYGRQNTEAFF	TGTGCCAGCAGTTACTATGGCAGACAGAACACTGAAGCTTTCTTT
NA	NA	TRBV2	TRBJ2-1	CASTRGYNEQFF	TGTGCCAGCACGCGGGGCTACAATGAGCAGTTCTTC